These 12 T cell receptor beta chains share one sample of origin, sequenced in a study of CD8 T cell repertoires and HIV-1 epitope variants. These TCRs' antigens remain unknown. The table came from immunoSEQ multiplex PCR; TCRdb's copy has only in-frame clones and leaves some out. The sample records several thousand clones, roughly 65% being singletons. Material for sequencing was cultured CD8+ T cells derived from PBMCs. These TCRs come from a male donor with HIV.

J is TRBJ2-7 and V is TRBV28; D unresolved. V was pared by 4 bases and J by 5 bases, with 24 bases between. Germline V gene data show CDR1 as MDHEN and CDR2 as SYDVKM. The CDR3 totals 17 residues. CDR3 sequence (DNA): TGTGCCAGCAGTTCCGACCCGTCCCGTCCCAGACCCCACGAGCAGTACTTC. The encoded protein is CASSSDPSRPRPHEQYF.

The chain links TRBV28 to TRBJ1-2, with D hard to call. Germline loops: CDR1 MDHEN, CDR2 SYDVKM. This CDR3 has 15 amino acids. Deletions cut 1 base from V and 0 bases from J, with 9 bases between. The CDR3 bases are TGTGCCAGCAGTTTATTTACAGCAGCTAACTATGGCTACACCTTC. Protein: CASSLFTAANYGYTF.

This rearrangement joins TRBV13 to TRBJ2-2, with a weak D call TRBD2 (7 bases). Per the germline V gene, CDR1 is PRHDT and CDR2 is FYEKMQ (reference sequence). The CDR3 totals 16 residues. The V gene lost 0 bases and the J gene lost 2 bases, with 10 bases spanning the gap. As DNA, the CDR3 is TGTGCCAGCAGCTTAGGCGGGGGGCCCAACACCGGGGAGCTGTTTTTT. Its translation is CASSLGGGPNTGELFF.

This clone was counted only a few times. The chain combines TRBV28 with TRBJ2-7, with TRBD1 as a possible D gene (5 bases). CDR1 is MDHEN and CDR2 is SYDVKM in the germline V gene. V was pared by 4 bases and J by 4 bases, with 14 bases between. This CDR3 has 14 amino acids. This CDR3 reads CASSSGLSDYEQYF. The CDR3 bases are TGTGCCAGCAGTTCAGGGCTGTCGGATTACGAGCAGTACTTC.

The chain uses TRBV7-8 and TRBJ2-3; a possible D gene is TRBD2 (6 bases). Trimming removed 1 base at V and 4 bases at J, with 15 bases between. Germline assignment: CDR1 SGHVS and CDR2 FQNEAQ. This CDR3 region has 16 residues. Here the CDR3 reads CASSLVWRDLPDTQYF. As DNA, the CDR3 is TGTGCCAGCAGCTTAGTCTGGCGGGATTTGCCAGATACGCAGTATTTT.

This chain connects TRBV5-4 to TRBJ2-5; 10 nucleotides agree with TRBD2. Gene TRBJ2-7 matches the end of the DNA better, so the J call may be wrong. Germline CDR1 SGHNT, CDR2 YYREEE (reference sequence). This CDR3 is built from 15 residues. Here the CDR3 reads CASSLEVGTSDEQYF. DNA of the CDR3: TGTGCCAGCAGCTTGGAAGTCGGGACTAGCGACGAGCAGTACTTC.

CDR3 protein: CASSYSSSYGYTF. The CDR3 DNA is TGTGCCAGCAGTTACTCGAGCAGCTATGGCTACACCTTC. V usage is TRBV6-5 and J usage is TRBJ1-2; the D is unclear. With 0 bases removed from V and 4 bases from J, the gap between germline ends came to 6 bases. Germline CDR1 is MNHEY and CDR2 is SVGAGI. The CDR3 runs 13 residues.

J is TRBJ2-7 and V is TRBV5-6; D unresolved. The CDR3 has 12 residues. Germline V lookup: CDR1 SGHDT, CDR2 YYEEEE. The V end lost 4 bases, the J end lost 6 bases, and 11 bases lay between the germline ends. CDR3 sequence: CASSLLSGEQYF. In DNA, the CDR3 is TGTGCCAGCAGCCTCCTATCAGGCGAGCAGTACTTC.

CDR3 protein: CASSPRGGYTF. DNA of the CDR3: TGTGCCAGCAGTCCAAGGGGCGGCTACACCTTC. V gene TRBV28 combines with J gene TRBJ1-2; a weak D match, TRBD1 (5 bases). The length of the CDR3 is 11 residues. Germline assignment: CDR1 MDHEN and CDR2 SYDVKM. With 5 bases removed from V and 8 bases from J, the gap between germline ends came to 9 bases.

J is TRBJ2-7 and V is TRBV19; 7 bases line up with TRBD1. V lost 3 bases to trimming and J lost 1 base; unmatched junction nucleotides: 9. Germline V gives CDR1 LNHDA, CDR2 SQIVND (reference sequence). The CDR3 runs to 16 residues. This CDR3 reads CASSMEDRRISYEQYF. The CDR3 nucleotides read TGTGCCAGTAGTATGGAGGACAGGAGAATTTCCTACGAGCAGTACTTC.

The chain carries TRBV28 and TRBJ1-1, with D unresolved. The germline gives CDR1 MDHEN, CDR2 SYDVKM. Trimming took off 2 bases at V and 5 bases at J, with 3 bases between the two ends. The CDR3 runs 11 residues. Written as DNA, the CDR3 is TGTGCCAGCAGTTTAGGGACTGAAGCTTTCTTT. Its protein product is CASSLGTEAFF.

The genes are TRBV29-1 and TRBJ2-1; D is unclear. This CDR3 contains 14 residues. Trimming cost V 7 bases and J 0 bases, with 13 bases left between them. Germline lookup yields CDR1 SQVTM and CDR2 ANQGSEA. The chain's CDR3 is CSAAEANSYNEQFF. The DNA of the CDR3 is TGCAGCGCCGCTGAAGCTAACTCCTACAATGAGCAGTTCTTC.